This entry concerns a single TCR beta chain. V shed 4 bases, J shed 2 bases, and the junction held 9 bases outside the gene matches. Germline lookup yields CDR1 SQVTM and CDR2 ANQGSEA. The CDR3 spans 15 residues. The sample is drawn from a study of CD8 T cells in Susac syndrome. RNA was extracted with the RNeasy kit, and a quantity of about 0.5 to 1 ug was reverse transcribed using random hexamers. The immunoSEQ assay covered 54 Vbeta and 13 Jbeta segments for CDR3. TCRdb reprocessed the immunoSEQ multiplex PCR reads via MiXCR and lists one record per CDR3 protein. The sample lists just over 300,000 distinct CDR3 sequences, 90% to 95% occurring once. The sequenced target, TCR beta, came from blood CD8+ and CD4+ T cells. The multiple sclerosis control group was made up of treatment-naive patients with stable or active relapsing-remitting disease.

The sample taken for sequencing was CD4+ T cells from PBMCs. This clonotype originated in a human donor with multiple sclerosis. The chain uses TRBV29-1 and TRBJ1-1, with 8 bases aligning to TRBD1. CDR3: CSVGYMGQANTEAFF. CDR3 nucleotide sequence: TGCAGCGTTGGTTATATGGGACAGGCTAACACTGAAGCTTTCTTT.